What follows describes a single TCR beta chain. Its matching antigen is unknown. The conserved phenylalanine or tryptophan is not found at the CDR3 terminus, so this likely reflects a read error. This entry comes from a study of regulatory T cells in long-lasting Graves disease. Study details: Graves' patients who were just diagnosed had used antithyroid drugs for under 3 months.

Study results and limitations: Sampling was limited to peripheral blood rather than thyroid tissue.

Arm-PCR of CDR3 regions and iRepertoire HTBI primers were used to build TCR beta libraries. TCRdb fed the multiplex PCR reads into MiXCR, producing one record per CDR3 protein. Of a few hundred thousand distinct CDR3 sequences in the sample, roughly 19% were seen once. The time point denotes: newly diagnosed GD, antithyroid drugs for less than 3 months. PBMC-extracted RNA yielded the TCR library. These same data were also listed under a study on T cells in Graves' hyperthyroidism and ophthalmopathy.

The specimen comprised peripheral blood mononuclear cells (PBMCs), sampled at new diagnosis, from a patient treated with antithyroid drugs. The receptor comes from a woman aged 25 to 39 with Graves disease.

CDR3 in DNA: TGTGCCAGCTCAGACAGGGGCCTCAGCAATCAGCCCCAGCATGTT. Encoded protein: CASSDRGLSNQPQHV. This chain connects TRBV18 to TRBJ1-5; 8 bases line up with TRBD1. The CDR3 loop spans 15 amino acids. The V gene end was trimmed by 5 bases and the J gene end by 1 base; junction bases not matched to a gene: 4. From germline, CDR1 is KGHSH and CDR2 LQKENI.